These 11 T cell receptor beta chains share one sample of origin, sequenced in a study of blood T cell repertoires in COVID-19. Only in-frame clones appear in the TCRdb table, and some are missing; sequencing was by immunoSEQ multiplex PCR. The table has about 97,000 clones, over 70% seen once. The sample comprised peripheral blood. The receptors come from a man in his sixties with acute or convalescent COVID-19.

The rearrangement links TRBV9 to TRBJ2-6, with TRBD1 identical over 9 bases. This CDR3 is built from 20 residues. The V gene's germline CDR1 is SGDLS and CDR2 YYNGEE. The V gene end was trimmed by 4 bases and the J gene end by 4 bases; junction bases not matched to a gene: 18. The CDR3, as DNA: TGTGCCAGCAGCCCCCCCCTCGGGACAGGGAGATCTCGGGGGGCCAACGTCCTGACTTTC. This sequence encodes CASSPPLGTGRSRGANVLTF.

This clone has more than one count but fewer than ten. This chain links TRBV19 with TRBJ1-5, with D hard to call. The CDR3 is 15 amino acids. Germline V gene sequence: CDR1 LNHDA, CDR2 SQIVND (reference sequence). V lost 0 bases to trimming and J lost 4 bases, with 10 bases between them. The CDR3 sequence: CASSIDDNRNQPQHF. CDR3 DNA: TGTGCCAGTAGTATAGACGACAACCGTAATCAGCCCCAGCATTTT.

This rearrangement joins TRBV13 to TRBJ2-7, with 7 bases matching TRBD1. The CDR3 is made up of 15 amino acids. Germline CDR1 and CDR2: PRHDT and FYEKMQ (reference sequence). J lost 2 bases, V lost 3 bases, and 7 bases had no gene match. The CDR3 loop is CASSFWTGATYEQYF. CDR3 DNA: TGTGCCAGCAGCTTCTGGACAGGAGCGACCTACGAGCAGTACTTC.

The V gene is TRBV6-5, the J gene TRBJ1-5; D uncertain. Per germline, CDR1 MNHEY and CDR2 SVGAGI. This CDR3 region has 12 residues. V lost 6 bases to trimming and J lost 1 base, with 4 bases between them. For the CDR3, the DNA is TGTGCCAGCAGGACAAGCAATCAGCCCCAGCATTTT. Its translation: CASRTSNQPQHF.

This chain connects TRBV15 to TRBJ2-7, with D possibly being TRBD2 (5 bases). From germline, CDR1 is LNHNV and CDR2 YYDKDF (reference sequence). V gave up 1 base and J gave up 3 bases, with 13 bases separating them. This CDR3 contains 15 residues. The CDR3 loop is CATSRGLGLVYEQYF. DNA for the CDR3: TGTGCCACCAGCAGAGGTCTCGGACTGGTCTACGAGCAGTACTTC.

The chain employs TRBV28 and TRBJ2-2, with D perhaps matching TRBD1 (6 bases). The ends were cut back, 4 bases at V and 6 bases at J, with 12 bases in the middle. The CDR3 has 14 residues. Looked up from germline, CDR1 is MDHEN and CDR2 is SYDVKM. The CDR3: CASSSGVWAGELFF. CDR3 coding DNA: TGTGCCAGCAGTTCAGGGGTTTGGGCCGGGGAGCTGTTTTTT.

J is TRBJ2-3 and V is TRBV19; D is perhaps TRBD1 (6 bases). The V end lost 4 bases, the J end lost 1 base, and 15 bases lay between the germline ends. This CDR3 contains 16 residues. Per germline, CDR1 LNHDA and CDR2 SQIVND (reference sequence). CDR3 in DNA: TGTGCCAGTAGTACACAGGGATGGTGGGGCACAGATACGCAGTATTTT. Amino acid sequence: CASSTQGWWGTDTQYF.

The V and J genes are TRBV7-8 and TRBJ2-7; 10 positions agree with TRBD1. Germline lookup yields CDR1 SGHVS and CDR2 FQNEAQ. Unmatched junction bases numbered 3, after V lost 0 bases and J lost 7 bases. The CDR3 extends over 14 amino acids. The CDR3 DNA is TGTGCCAGCAGCTTAGCGGGACAGGGGTGGGAGCAGTACTTC. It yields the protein CASSLAGQGWEQYF. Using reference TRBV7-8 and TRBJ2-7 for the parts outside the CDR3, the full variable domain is GAGVSQSPRYKVAKRGQDVALRCDPISGHVSLFWYQQALGQGPEFLTYFQNEAQLDKSGLPSDRFFAERPEGSVSTLKIQRTQQEDSAVYLCASSLAGQGWEQYFGPGTRLTVT.

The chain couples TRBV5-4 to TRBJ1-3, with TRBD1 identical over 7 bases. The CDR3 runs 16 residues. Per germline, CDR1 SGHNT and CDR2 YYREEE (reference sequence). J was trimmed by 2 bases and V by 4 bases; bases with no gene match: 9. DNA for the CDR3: TGTGCCAGCAGCCGAGGGGGACAGAATACTGGAAACACCATATATTTT. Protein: CASSRGGQNTGNTIYF.

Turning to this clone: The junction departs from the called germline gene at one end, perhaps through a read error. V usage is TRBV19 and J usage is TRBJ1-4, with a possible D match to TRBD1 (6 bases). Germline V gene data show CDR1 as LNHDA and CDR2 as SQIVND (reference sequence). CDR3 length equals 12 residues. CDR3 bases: TGTGCCAGTAATAACAGGGCCTTCCCCCTTATCTTT. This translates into CASNNRAFPLIF.

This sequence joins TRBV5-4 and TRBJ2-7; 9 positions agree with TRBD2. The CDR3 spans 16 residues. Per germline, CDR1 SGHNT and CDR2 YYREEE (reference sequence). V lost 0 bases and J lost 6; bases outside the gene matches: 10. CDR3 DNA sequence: TGTGCCAGCAGCTTGGCGGGCGGGAGGGCCAGGGGCGAGCAGTACTTC. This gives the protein CASSLAGGRARGEQYF.